This TCR beta chain was identified in a study of blood T cell repertoires in COVID-19. Across the study: Nucleic acid was either cDNA or gDNA, and it came from T cells, B-cell-depleted T cells, or PBMCs.

Authors' analysis steps: By means of reference gene primer amplification, nucleated cell counts were estimated. Assay used: immunoSEQ multiplex PCR; TCRdb lists only in-frame clones, some missing. V and J calls and clone size follow that table, whereas D and trimming were derived from the DNA. The repertoire includes fewer than 95,000 clones, approximately 79% of them detected once, and approximately 15% sits in the top ten. Sequenced input: peripheral blood. The receptor's source is a woman at least 80 years old with acute or convalescent COVID-19.

CDR3 DNA sequence: TGTGCCAGCAGTTCTCGGGACAGCGGAGGGGCCTACAATGAGCAGTTCTTC. Translating gives CASSSRDSGGAYNEQFF. The chain combines TRBV6-2 or TRBV6-3 with TRBJ2-1, with D tentatively TRBD1 (7 bases). The CDR3 runs to 17 residues. Germline-derived CDR1 and CDR2 are MNHEY and SVGEGT. Trimming took off 4 bases at V and 2 bases at J, with 18 bases between the two ends.